A selection of T cell receptor beta chains follows, all from one sample in a study of regulatory T cells in long-lasting Graves disease. TCRdb analysed the multiplex PCR reads with MiXCR anew, one entry per CDR3 protein. The sample holds roughly 380,000 distinct CDR3 sequences, 15% to 17% seen once. The specimen was peripheral blood mononuclear cells (PBMCs), collected at new diagnosis, from a patient treated with antithyroid drugs. The receptors here all came from a female donor with Graves disease. CDR3s include the opening cysteine and the closing phenylalanine or tryptophan. A D gene is named only where the DNA matches it firmly. Where a row states a size, it is once, few, many or the class of an expanded clone; other rows omit it.

CASSIGQVRDTQYF	TGTGCCAGTAGTATAGGGCAGGTTCGAGATACGCAGTATTTT	TRBJ2-3	TRBV19	many	.
CASSFTSPRQVLGNEQFF	TGTGCCAGCAGTTTTACATCTCCCCGACAGGTTTTAGGCAATGAGCAGTTCTTC	TRBJ2-1	TRBV6-9	few	.
CASSSKTGGNYEQCF	TGCGCCAGCAGCAGTAAGACAGGGGGGAATTACGAGCAGTGCTTC	TRBJ2-7	TRBV5-1	.	TRBD1
CASSSRLAQYF	TGTGCCAGCAGCTCACGACTAGCGCAGTATTTT	TRBJ2-3	TRBV7-2	few	.
CASSLWGQQETQYF	TGCGCCAGCAGCTTGTGGGGGCAGCAAGAGACCCAGTACTTC	TRBJ2-5	TRBV5-1	many	.
CASSPGLAGSGETQYF	TGTGCCAGCAGCCCGGGACTAGCGGGGTCTGGGGAGACCCAGTACTTC	TRBJ2-5	TRBV12-3/TRBV12-4	.	TRBD2
CASSPMGSSDEQYF	TGTGCCAGCAGCCCCATGGGGAGCTCCGACGAGCAGTACTTC	TRBJ2-7	TRBV5-4	.	.
CASRVGVYQPQHF	TGTGCCAGCAGGGTGGGGGTTTATCAGCCCCAGCATTTT	TRBJ1-5	TRBV12-3/TRBV12-4	many	.
CASSFVRSGAYNEQFF	TGTGCCAGCAGTTTTGTCCGGTCAGGAGCTTACAATGAGCAGTTCTTC	TRBJ2-1	TRBV27	many	.
CSVGGSRSYEQYF	TGCAGCGTCGGGGGGTCCCGCTCCTACGAGCAGTACTTC	TRBJ2-7	TRBV29-1	many	TRBD2
CASSLGTAYGYTF	TGTGCCAGCAGCCTTGGGACAGCCTATGGCTACACCTTC	TRBJ1-2	TRBV5-1	many	TRBD1
CASSPLEKADREQYF	.	TRBJ2-7	TRBV4-1	few	.
CASRAGLDYGYTF	TGTGCCAGCAGGGCAGGGCTCGACTATGGCTACACCTTC	TRBJ1-2	TRBV7-9	many	.
CASSYYGTNTEAFF	TGTGCCAGCAGTTACTACGGTACCAACACTGAAGCTTTCTTT	TRBJ1-1	TRBV6-5	.	.
CASSGGQGLMNTEAFF	TGTGCCAGCAGTGGCGGACAGGGCCTAATGAACACTGAAGCTTTCTTT	TRBJ1-1	TRBV6-1	many	TRBD1
CASSFSGARYEQYF	TGTGCCAGCAGCTTTTCAGGGGCACGCTACGAGCAGTACTTC	TRBJ2-7	TRBV7-2	.	.
CAISGGEQYF	TGTGCCATCTCAGGGGGGGAGCAGTACTTC	TRBJ2-7	TRBV28	many	.
CASSQGHEQYF	TGCGCCAGCAGCCAAGGTCACGAGCAGTACTTC	TRBJ2-7	TRBV4-1	many	.
CSVVPKYFYSNGGRSYEQYF	TGCAGCGTTGTCCCGAAGTACTTCTATTCGAACGGCGGGAGGTCCTACGAGCAGTACTTC	TRBJ2-7	TRBV29-1	.	TRBD2
CASSPDRLAGQYEQYF	TGTGCCAGCAGCCCAGACAGACTAGCGGGCCAATACGAGCAGTACTTC	TRBJ2-7	TRBV13	many	TRBD2
CATETEAEQYF	TGTGCCACCGAGACAGAGGCGGAGCAGTACTTC	TRBJ2-7	TRBV5-4	.	.
CSVMKGNSNQPQHF	TGCAGTGTCATGAAGGGAAATAGCAATCAGCCCCAGCATTTT	TRBJ1-5	TRBV20-1	many	.
CASSLEAAGGPDTQYF	TGTGCCAGCAGCTTAGAAGCAGCGGGAGGGCCGGATACGCAGTATTTT	TRBJ2-3	TRBV7-8	many	TRBD2
CSARSSGGQEIQYF	TGCAGTGCTAGATCTAGCGGGGGCCAAGAGATCCAGTACTTC	TRBJ2-5	TRBV20-1	few	TRBD2
CASSSPPDKGYTF	TGCGCCAGCAGCTCACCCCCAGACAAGGGCTACACCTTC	TRBJ1-2	TRBV5-1	.	.
CASEGTRMNTEAFF	TGTGCCAGTGAGGGAACGAGGATGAACACTGAAGCTTTCTTT	TRBJ1-1	TRBV19	many	.
CASSISSGDRRREQFF	TGTGCCAGTAGTATATCTAGCGGGGACCGACGTAGGGAGCAGTTCTTC	TRBJ2-1	TRBV19	many	TRBD2
CASSPRQGSNQPQHF	TGTGCCAGCAGTCCGAGACAGGGGAGCAATCAGCCCCAGCATTTT	TRBJ1-5	TRBV12-3/TRBV12-4	many	TRBD1
CSARDPLGIMNTEAFF	TGCAGTGCTAGAGACCCTCTGGGGATCATGAACACTGAAGCTTTCTTT	TRBJ1-1	TRBV20-1	many	.
CASSLGQGDAEQFF	TGCGCCAGCAGCCTGGGACAGGGAGACGCTGAGCAGTTCTTC	TRBJ2-1	TRBV5-1	.	TRBD1
CASSLAGGPSEAFF	TGCGCCAGCAGCTTGGCTGGGGGACCTTCTGAAGCTTTCTTT	TRBJ1-1	TRBV5-1	many	.
CASSFGYNEQFF	TGTGCCAGCAGCTTCGGGTACAATGAGCAGTTCTTC	TRBJ2-1	TRBV7-3	many	.
CSARDRRLRSTEQFF	TGCAGTGCTAGAGATAGGCGGCTACGATCTACTGAGCAGTTCTTC	TRBJ2-1	TRBV20-1	.	.
CASSFSPSGNHNEQFF	TGCGCCAGCAGCTTTTCCCCTAGCGGGAACCACAATGAGCAGTTCTTC	TRBJ2-1	TRBV5-1	many	TRBD2
CSAPGTTGDYNEQFF	TGCAGTGCGCCCGGGACAACGGGTGATTACAATGAGCAGTTCTTC	TRBJ2-1	TRBV20-1	many	.
CSASSNQAGNNSPLHF	TGCAGTGCTAGTTCCAACCAGGCAGGAAATAATTCACCCCTCCACTTT	TRBJ1-6	TRBV20-1	.	.
CASSHPGPENQPQHF	TGCGCCAGCAGCCATCCCGGGCCAGAGAATCAGCCCCAGCATTTT	TRBJ1-5	TRBV4-1	.	.
CASSPVWGSSTDTQYF	TGTGCCAGTAGTCCCGTTTGGGGGTCTAGCACAGATACGCAGTATTTT	TRBJ2-3	TRBV19	.	.
CASSASGAGANVLTF	TGCGCCAGCAGCGCCTCCGGGGCTGGGGCCAACGTCCTGACTTTC	TRBJ2-6	TRBV4-1	few	.
CASSPRVPSTDTQYF	TGTGCCAGCAGCCCCCGGGTCCCTTCCACAGATACGCAGTATTTT	TRBJ2-3	TRBV9	.	.
CASSLVAGPMEGYTF	TGCGCCAGCAGCTTGGTGGCAGGGCCCATGGAGGGCTACACCTTC	TRBJ1-2	TRBV5-1	few	.
CASTRDREKLFF	TGTGCCAGCACCCGGGACAGAGAAAAACTGTTTTTT	TRBJ1-4	TRBV2	many	TRBD1
CSATSDRAAHGYTF	TGCAGCGCTACTTCGGACAGGGCAGCTCATGGCTACACCTTC	TRBJ1-2	TRBV29-1	few	TRBD1
CASSQSVSAAGNNYEQYF	TGCGCCAGCAGCCAGTCCGTATCTGCGGCGGGGAATAACTACGAGCAGTACTTC	TRBJ2-7	TRBV4-1	many	.
CASSVGRESGEQFF	TGTGCCAGCAGCGTAGGGCGGGAGAGTGGTGAGCAGTTCTTC	TRBJ2-1	TRBV9	many	TRBD2
CASSVGRNRENGYTF	TGTGCCAGCAGTGTGGGACGTAATAGGGAAAATGGCTACACCTTC	TRBJ1-2	TRBV6-1	.	.
CASSFGDGNTIYF	TGTGCCAGCAGTTTTGGGGACGGAAACACCATATATTTT	TRBJ1-3	TRBV12-3/TRBV12-4	few	.